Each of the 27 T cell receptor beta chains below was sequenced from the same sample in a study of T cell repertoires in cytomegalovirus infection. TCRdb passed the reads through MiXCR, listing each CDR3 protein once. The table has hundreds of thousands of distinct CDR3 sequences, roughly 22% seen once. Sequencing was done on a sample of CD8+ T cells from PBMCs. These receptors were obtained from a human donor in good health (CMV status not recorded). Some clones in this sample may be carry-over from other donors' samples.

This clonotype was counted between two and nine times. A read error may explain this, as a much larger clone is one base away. The CDR3: CASSLAGGTTDTQYF. Written as DNA, the CDR3 is TGTGCCAGCAGCTTAGCGGGGGGGACCACAGATACGCAGTATTTT. The rearrangement joins TRBV7-6 to TRBJ2-3, with 7 bases aligning to TRBD2. Trimming at V came to 0 bases and at J to 2 bases, leaving 2 bases not matched to a gene. Germline CDR1 and CDR2: SGHVS and FNYEAQ. This CDR3 has 15 residues.

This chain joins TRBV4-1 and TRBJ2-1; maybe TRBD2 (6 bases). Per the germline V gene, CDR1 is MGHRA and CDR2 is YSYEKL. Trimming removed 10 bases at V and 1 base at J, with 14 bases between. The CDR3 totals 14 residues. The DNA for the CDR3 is TGCGCCACCAAAGAGGAGGGTTCCTACAATGAGCAGTTCTTC. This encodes CATKEEGSYNEQFF.

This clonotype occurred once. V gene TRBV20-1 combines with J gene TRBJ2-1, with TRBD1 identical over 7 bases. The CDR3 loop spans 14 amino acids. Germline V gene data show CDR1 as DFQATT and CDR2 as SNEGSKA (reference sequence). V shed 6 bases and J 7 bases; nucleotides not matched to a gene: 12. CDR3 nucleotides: TGCAGTGCCATATCCGGGACAGAAGGGAATGAGCAGTTCTTC. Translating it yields CSAISGTEGNEQFF.

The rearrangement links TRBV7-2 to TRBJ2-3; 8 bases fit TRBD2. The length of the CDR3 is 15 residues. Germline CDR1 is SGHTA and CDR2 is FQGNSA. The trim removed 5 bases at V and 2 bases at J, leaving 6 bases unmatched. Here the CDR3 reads CASSRREGLTDTQYF. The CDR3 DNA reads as TGTGCCAGCAGCCGACGGGAGGGACTCACAGATACGCAGTATTTT. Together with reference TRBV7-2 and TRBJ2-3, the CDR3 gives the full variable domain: GAGVSQSPSNKVTEKGKDVELRCDPISGHTALYWYRQSLGQGLEFLIYFQGNSAPDKSGLPSDRFSAERTGGSVSTLTIQRTQQEDSAVYLCASSRREGLTDTQYFGPGTRLTVL.

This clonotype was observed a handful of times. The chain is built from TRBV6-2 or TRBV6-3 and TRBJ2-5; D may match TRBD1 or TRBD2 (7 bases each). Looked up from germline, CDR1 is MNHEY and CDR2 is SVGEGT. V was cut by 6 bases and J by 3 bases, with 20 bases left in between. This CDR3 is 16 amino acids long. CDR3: CASRGGRDRGEETQYF. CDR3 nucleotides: TGTGCCAGCAGGGGTGGGAGGGACAGAGGTGAAGAGACCCAGTACTTC.

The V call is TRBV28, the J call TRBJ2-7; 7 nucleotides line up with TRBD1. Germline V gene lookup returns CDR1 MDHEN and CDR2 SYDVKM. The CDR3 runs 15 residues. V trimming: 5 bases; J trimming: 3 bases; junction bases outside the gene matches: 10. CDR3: CASSPTGTANYEQYF. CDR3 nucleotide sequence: TGTGCCAGCAGTCCCACCGGGACAGCGAACTACGAGCAGTACTTC.

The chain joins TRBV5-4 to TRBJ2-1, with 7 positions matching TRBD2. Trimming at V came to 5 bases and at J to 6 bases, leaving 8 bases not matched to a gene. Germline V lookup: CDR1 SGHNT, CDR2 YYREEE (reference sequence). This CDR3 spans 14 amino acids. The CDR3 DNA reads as TGTGCCAGCAGTCTGCGGGGGTCACGCAATGAGCAGTTCTTC. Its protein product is CASSLRGSRNEQFF.

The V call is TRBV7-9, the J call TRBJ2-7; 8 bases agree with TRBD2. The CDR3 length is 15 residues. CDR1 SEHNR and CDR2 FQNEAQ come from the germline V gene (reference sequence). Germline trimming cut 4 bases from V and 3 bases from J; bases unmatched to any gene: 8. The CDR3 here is CASSSYSGEDYEQYF. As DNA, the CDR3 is TGTGCCAGCAGCTCCTATAGCGGGGAGGACTACGAGCAGTACTTC.

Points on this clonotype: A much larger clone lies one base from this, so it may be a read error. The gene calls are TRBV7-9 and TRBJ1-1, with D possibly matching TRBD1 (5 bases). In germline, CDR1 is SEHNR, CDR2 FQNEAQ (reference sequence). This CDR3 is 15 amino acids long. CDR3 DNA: TGTGCCAGCAGCTTAGGGGAGGGGATGAACACTGAAGCTTACTTT. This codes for CASSLGEGMNTEAYF. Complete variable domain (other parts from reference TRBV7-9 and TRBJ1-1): DTGVSQNPRHKITKRGQNVTFRCDPISEHNRLYWYRQTLGQGPEFLTYFQNEAQLEKSRLLSDRFSAERPKGSFSTLEIQRTEQGDSAMYLCASSLGEGMNTEAYFGQGTRLTVV.

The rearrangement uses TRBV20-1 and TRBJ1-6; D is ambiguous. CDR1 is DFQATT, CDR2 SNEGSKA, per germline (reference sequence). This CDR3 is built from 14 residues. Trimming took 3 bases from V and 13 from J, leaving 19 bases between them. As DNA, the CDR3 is TGCAGTGCTAGGGACGTCGAAGGACGCTACCCCCTCCACTTT. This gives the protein CSARDVEGRYPLHF.

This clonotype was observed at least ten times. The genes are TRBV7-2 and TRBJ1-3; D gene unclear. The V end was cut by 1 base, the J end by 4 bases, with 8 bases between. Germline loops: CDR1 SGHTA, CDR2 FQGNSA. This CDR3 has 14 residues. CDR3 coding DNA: TGTGCCAGCAGCTTAGGAACGGTCGGAAACACCATATATTTT. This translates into CASSLGTVGNTIYF.

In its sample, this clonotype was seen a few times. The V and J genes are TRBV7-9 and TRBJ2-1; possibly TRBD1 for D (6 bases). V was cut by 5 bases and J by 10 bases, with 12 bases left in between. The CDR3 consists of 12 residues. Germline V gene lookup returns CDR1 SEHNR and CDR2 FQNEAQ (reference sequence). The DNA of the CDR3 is TGTGCCAGCAGCAACAGGGCGGACGAGCAGTTCTTC. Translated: CASSNRADEQFF.

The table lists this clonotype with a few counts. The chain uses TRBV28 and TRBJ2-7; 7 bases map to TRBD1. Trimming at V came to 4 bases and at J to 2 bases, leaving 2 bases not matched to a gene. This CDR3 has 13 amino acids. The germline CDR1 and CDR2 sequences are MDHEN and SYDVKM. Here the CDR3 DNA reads TGTGCCAGCAGTTATGACAGGGCCTACGAGCAGTACTTC. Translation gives CASSYDRAYEQYF.

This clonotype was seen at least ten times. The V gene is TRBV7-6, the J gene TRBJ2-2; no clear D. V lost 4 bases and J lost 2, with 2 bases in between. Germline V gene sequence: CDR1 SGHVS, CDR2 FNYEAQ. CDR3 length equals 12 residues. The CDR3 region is CASSYNTGELFF. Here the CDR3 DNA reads TGTGCCAGCAGCTATAACACCGGGGAGCTGTTTTTT.

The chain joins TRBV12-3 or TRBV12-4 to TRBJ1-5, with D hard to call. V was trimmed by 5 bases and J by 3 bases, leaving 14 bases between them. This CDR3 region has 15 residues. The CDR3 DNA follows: TGTGCCAGCAGTGGAGGTGGAGGGATCAATCAGCCCCAGCATTTT. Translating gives CASSGGGGINQPQHF.

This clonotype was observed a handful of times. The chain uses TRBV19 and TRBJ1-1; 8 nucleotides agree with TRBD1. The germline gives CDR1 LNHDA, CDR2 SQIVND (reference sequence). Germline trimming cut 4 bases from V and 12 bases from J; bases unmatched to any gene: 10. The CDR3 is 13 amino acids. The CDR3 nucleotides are TGTGCCAGTAGTACCGGACAGGGAACGGCGACTTTCTTT. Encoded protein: CASSTGQGTATFF. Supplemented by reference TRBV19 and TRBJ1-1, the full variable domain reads DGGITQSPKYLFRKEGQNVTLSCEQNLNHDAMYWYRQDPGQGLRLIYYSQIVNDFQKGDIAEGYSVSREKKESFPLTVTSAQKNPTAFYLCASSTGQGTATFFGQGTRLTVV.

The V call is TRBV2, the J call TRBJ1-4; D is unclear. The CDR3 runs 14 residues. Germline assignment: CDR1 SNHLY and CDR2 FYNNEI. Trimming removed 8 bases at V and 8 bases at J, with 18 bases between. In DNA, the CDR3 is TGTGCCAGCGCCTCTTTAGGACTAGGCGAAAAACTGTTTTTT. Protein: CASASLGLGEKLFF.

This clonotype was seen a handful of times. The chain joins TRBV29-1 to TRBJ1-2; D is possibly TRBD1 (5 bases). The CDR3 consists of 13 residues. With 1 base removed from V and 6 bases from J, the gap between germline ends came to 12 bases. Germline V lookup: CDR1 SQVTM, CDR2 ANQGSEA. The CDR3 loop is CSVEGRQGDGYTF. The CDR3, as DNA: TGCAGCGTTGAAGGACGGCAGGGTGATGGCTACACCTTC.

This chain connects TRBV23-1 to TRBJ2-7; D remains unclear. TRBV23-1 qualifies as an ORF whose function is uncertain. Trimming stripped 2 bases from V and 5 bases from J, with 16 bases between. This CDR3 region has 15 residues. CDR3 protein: CASSQTRGSRNEQYF. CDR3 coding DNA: TGCGCCAGCAGTCAAACGAGAGGATCAAGGAACGAGCAGTACTTC.

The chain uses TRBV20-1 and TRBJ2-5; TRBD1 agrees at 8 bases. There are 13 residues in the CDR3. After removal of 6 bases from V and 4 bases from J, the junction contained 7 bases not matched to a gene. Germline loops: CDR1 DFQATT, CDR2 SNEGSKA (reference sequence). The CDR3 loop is CSANTGGLETQYF. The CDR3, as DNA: TGCAGTGCGAACACAGGGGGTCTAGAGACCCAGTACTTC.

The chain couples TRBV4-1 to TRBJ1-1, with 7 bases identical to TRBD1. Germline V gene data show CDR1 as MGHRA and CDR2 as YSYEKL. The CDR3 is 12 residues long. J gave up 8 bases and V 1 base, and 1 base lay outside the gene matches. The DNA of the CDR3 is TGCGCCAGCAGCCAAGGGGACAGAGAAGCTTTCTTT. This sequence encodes CASSQGDREAFF.

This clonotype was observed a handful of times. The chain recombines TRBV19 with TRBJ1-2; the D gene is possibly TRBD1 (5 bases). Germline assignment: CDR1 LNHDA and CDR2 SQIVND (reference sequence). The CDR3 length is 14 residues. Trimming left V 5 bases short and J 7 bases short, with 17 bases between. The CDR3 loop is CASSAGLGSGGYTF. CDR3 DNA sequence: TGTGCCAGTAGTGCGGGGCTGGGTTCTGGTGGCTACACCTTC.

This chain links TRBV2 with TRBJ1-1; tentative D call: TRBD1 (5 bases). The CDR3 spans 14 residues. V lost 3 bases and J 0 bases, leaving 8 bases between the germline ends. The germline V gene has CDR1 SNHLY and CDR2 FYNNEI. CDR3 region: CASSEGLMNTEAFF. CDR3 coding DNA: TGTGCCAGCAGTGAGGGACTGATGAACACTGAAGCTTTCTTT.

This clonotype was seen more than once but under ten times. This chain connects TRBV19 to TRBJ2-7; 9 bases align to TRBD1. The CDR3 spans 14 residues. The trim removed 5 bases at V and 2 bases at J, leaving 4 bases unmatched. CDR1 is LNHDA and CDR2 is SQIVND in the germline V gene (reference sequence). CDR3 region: CASSFRDRAYEQYF. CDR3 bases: TGTGCCAGTAGTTTCCGGGACAGGGCCTACGAGCAGTACTTC.

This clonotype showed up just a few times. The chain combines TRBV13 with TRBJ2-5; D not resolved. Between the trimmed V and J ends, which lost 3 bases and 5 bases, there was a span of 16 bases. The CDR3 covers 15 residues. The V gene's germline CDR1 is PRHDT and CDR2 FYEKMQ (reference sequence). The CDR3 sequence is CASSLIEDEAETQYF. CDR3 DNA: TGTGCCAGCAGCTTGATAGAGGACGAGGCGGAGACCCAGTACTTC.

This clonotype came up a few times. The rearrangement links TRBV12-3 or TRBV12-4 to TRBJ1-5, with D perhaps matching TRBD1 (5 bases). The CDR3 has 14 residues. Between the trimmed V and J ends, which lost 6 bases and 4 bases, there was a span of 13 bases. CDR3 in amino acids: CASSHGGRNQPQHF. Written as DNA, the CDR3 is TGTGCCAGCAGCCATGGGGGACGGAATCAGCCCCAGCATTTT.

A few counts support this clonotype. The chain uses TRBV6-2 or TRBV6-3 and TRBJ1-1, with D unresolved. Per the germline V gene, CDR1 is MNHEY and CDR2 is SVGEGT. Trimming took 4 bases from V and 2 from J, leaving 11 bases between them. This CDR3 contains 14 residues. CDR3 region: CASSLANINTEAFF. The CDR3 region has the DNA TGTGCCAGCAGTTTGGCGAATATTAACACTGAAGCTTTCTTT.